What follows are 14 T cell receptor beta chains derived from one specimen sequenced in a study of Ad26.COV2.S vaccination and SARS-CoV-2 variants. Treatment reported: roughly 18 received Ad26.COV2.S at low or high dose, single or two shots; roughly five received placebo; per-sample allocation not given. Collection of samples fell on day 63 after the first vaccine or placebo injection. Measured with immunoSEQ multiplex PCR; TCRdb has only the in-frame clones, and not every one. This sample has 410,000 or so clones, with approximately 92% found just once. The sequencing used peripheral blood, collected in a trial of Ad26.COV2.S vaccine versus placebo. Receptor source: a person between 18 and 65 years old who received the Ad26.COV2.S COVID-19 vaccine or a placebo.

This chain connects TRBV11-2 to TRBJ2-3; TRBD2 aligns across 9 bases. V lost 3 bases, J lost 4 bases, and 8 bases stayed unmatched. From germline, CDR1 is SGHAT and CDR2 FQNNGV. This CDR3 has 16 amino acids. The CDR3 DNA is TGTGCCAGCAGCTTTAGGGCTAGCGGGGCGGCAGATACGCAGTATTTT. Translated, it gives CASSFRASGAADTQYF.

The V call is TRBV7-2, the J call TRBJ2-1; D might be TRBD1 or TRBD2, each matching 6 bases. Germline-derived CDR1 and CDR2 are SGHTA and FQGNSA. The CDR3 is 15 residues long. V lost 5 bases to trimming and J lost 8 bases, with 19 bases between them. The CDR3 here is CASSPQEGVGDEQFF. For the CDR3, the DNA is TGTGCCAGCAGCCCCCAGGAGGGGGTAGGCGATGAGCAGTTCTTC.

This sequence joins TRBV7-9 and TRBJ1-3; no firm D call. The CDR3 consists of 18 residues. V lost 5 bases, J lost 9 bases, and 29 bases lay in between. The germline V gene encodes CDR1 SEHNR and CDR2 FQNEAQ (reference sequence). The CDR3 DNA reads as TGTGCCAGCAGCCACATGCCGGGCTCGGCAGGAGTCGGAGGCACCATATATTTT. It codes for CASSHMPGSAGVGGTIYF.

The chain recombines TRBV19 with TRBJ2-7; 9 nucleotides match TRBD2. With V trimmed by 3 bases and J by 5 bases, 8 bases remained unmatched. Germline CDR1 reads LNHDA; CDR2 reads SQIVND (reference sequence). The CDR3 sequence is 15 residues long. The CDR3 DNA reads as TGTGCCAGTAGTATTTGGAGCGGGGGGAAAGACGAGCAGTACTTC. This gives the protein CASSIWSGGKDEQYF. Full variable domain (rest looked up from reference TRBV19 and TRBJ2-7): DGGITQSPKYLFRKEGQNVTLSCEQNLNHDAMYWYRQDPGQGLRLIYYSQIVNDFQKGDIAEGYSVSREKKESFPLTVTSAQKNPTAFYLCASSIWSGGKDEQYFGPGTRLTVT.

This chain joins TRBV27 and TRBJ2-2; TRBD2 is a possible D gene (6 bases). Germline CDR1 is MNHEY and CDR2 is SMNVEV (reference sequence). Trimming took 0 bases from V and 3 from J, leaving 11 bases between them. CDR3 length: 16 amino acids. The CDR3 loop is CASSLSYWGDTGELFF. The DNA of the CDR3 is TGTGCCAGCAGTTTATCCTACTGGGGGGACACCGGGGAGCTGTTTTTT.

V is TRBV5-6 and J is TRBJ1-5; perhaps TRBD1 as D (5 bases). Germline V gene sequence: CDR1 SGHDT, CDR2 YYEEEE. The CDR3 has 17 amino acids. V was cut by 4 bases and J by 1 base, with 18 bases left in between. CDR3 region: CASSAGPGFASNQPQHF. The CDR3 bases are TGTGCCAGCAGCGCGGGGCCTGGGTTCGCCAGCAATCAGCCCCAGCATTTT.

In nucleotides, the CDR3 is TGTGCCACCAGCAGCGAGGCAGGGGGCGGCAATGAAAAACTGTTTTTT. Its translation is CATSSEAGGGNEKLFF. J is TRBJ1-4 and V is TRBV15, with 8 nucleotides matching TRBD1. V lost 3 bases and J lost 5; bases outside the gene matches: 8. This CDR3 spans 16 amino acids. From germline, CDR1 is LNHNV and CDR2 YYDKDF (reference sequence).

In this sample, this clone turned up a few times. The rearrangement joins TRBV6-5 to TRBJ1-2; 11 bases are shared with TRBD1. The germline gives CDR1 MNHEY, CDR2 SVGAGI. This CDR3 spans 15 amino acids. V trimming: 2 bases; J trimming: 6 bases; junction bases outside the gene matches: 5. The CDR3 loop reads CASSYPGQGGHGYTF. The DNA of the CDR3 is TGTGCCAGCAGTTACCCGGGACAGGGGGGCCATGGCTACACCTTC.

The count of this clone is one. The V gene is TRBV19, the J gene TRBJ2-1; D unresolved. CDR1 and CDR2 from the germline V gene are LNHDA and SQIVND (reference sequence). Trimming shortened V by 1 base and J by 7 bases, and 8 bases separated the two germline ends. The CDR3 has 13 amino acids. The CDR3 region has the DNA TGTGCCAGTAGTATAGGCTCGCGGAATGAGCAGTTCTTC. This gives the protein CASSIGSRNEQFF.

The chain combines TRBV2 with TRBJ2-2; a possible D gene is TRBD1 (6 bases). The CDR3 loop spans 14 amino acids. The ends were cut back, 6 bases at V and 1 base at J, with 9 bases in the middle. The germline gives CDR1 SNHLY, CDR2 FYNNEI. The chain's CDR3 is CASSPTGNTGELFF. The CDR3 bases are TGTGCCAGCAGCCCGACAGGGAACACCGGGGAGCTGTTTTTT. The variable domain in full, with the rest retrieved from reference TRBV2 and TRBJ2-2, is EPEVTQTPSHQVTQMGQEVILRCVPISNHLYFYWYRQILGQKVEFLVSFYNNEISEKSEIFDDQFSVERPDGSNFTLKIRSTKLEDSAMYFCASSPTGNTGELFFGEGSRLTVL.

This clone was found once. This chain links TRBV28 with TRBJ1-5, with D hard to call. This CDR3 region has 12 residues. Germline V gene sequence: CDR1 MDHEN, CDR2 SYDVKM. Between the trimmed V and J ends, which lost 5 bases and 3 bases, there was a span of 5 bases. The CDR3 loop is CASSQINQPQHF. The CDR3 nucleotides read TGTGCCAGCAGTCAAATCAATCAGCCCCAGCATTTT.

The rearrangement uses TRBV5-1 and TRBJ2-7; D might be TRBD1 (6 bases). The CDR3 is made up of 14 amino acids. Germline values: CDR1 SGHRS, CDR2 YFSETQ. Trimming shortened V by 3 bases and J by 0 bases, and 10 bases separated the two germline ends. CDR3 protein: CASSSGTNSYEQYF. The CDR3, as DNA: TGCGCCAGCAGCTCCGGGACAAACTCCTACGAGCAGTACTTC.

This chain joins TRBV7-2 and TRBJ1-2; D gene uncertain. This CDR3 comprises 14 residues. CDR1 and CDR2 from the germline V gene are SGHTA and FQGNSA. The V and J ends lost 3 bases and 0 bases respectively, with 8 bases between them. This CDR3 is CASSFSGTNYGYTF. The CDR3 nucleotides are TGTGCCAGCAGCTTTTCAGGCACTAACTATGGCTACACCTTC.

The chain combines TRBV28 with TRBJ2-7; TRBD1 might be the D (6 bases). CDR1 MDHEN and CDR2 SYDVKM come from the germline V gene. The CDR3 runs to 15 residues. V was trimmed by 5 bases and J by 0 bases, leaving 14 bases between them. For the CDR3, the DNA is TGTGCCAGCAGTGATAGGGACAAAACCTCCTACGAGCAGTACTTC. Translated: CASSDRDKTSYEQYF. The full variable domain, completed using reference TRBV28 and TRBJ2-7, is DVKVTQSSRYLVKRTGEKVFLECVQDMDHENMFWYRQDPGLGLRLIYFSYDVKMKEKGDIPEGYSVSREKKERFSLILESASTNQTSMYLCASSDRDKTSYEQYFGPGTRLTVT.